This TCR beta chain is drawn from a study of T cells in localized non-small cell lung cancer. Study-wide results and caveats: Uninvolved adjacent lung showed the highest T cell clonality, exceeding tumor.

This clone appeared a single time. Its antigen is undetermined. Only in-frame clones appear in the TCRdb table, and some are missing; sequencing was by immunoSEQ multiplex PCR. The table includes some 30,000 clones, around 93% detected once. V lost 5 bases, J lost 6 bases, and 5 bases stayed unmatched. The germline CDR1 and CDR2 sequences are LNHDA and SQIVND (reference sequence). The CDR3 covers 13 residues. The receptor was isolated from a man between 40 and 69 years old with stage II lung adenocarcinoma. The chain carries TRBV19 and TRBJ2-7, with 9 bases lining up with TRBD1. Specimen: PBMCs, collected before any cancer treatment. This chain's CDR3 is CASSWTGVSEQYF. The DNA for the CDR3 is TGTGCCAGTAGTTGGACAGGGGTAAGCGAGCAGTACTTC.